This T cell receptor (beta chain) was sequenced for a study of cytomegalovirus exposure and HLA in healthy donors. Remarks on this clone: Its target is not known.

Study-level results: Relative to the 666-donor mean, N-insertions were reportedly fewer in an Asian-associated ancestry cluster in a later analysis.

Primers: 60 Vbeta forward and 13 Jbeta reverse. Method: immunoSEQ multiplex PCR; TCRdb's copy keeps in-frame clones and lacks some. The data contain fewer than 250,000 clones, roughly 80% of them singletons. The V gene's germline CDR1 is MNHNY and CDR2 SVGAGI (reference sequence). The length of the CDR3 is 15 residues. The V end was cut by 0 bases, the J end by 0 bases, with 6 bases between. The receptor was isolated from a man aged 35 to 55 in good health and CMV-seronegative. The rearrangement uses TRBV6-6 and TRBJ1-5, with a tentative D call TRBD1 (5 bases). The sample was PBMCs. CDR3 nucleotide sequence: TGTGCCAGCAGTTACTCCAGGGCTAGCAATCAGCCCCAGCATTTT. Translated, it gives CASSYSRASNQPQHF.